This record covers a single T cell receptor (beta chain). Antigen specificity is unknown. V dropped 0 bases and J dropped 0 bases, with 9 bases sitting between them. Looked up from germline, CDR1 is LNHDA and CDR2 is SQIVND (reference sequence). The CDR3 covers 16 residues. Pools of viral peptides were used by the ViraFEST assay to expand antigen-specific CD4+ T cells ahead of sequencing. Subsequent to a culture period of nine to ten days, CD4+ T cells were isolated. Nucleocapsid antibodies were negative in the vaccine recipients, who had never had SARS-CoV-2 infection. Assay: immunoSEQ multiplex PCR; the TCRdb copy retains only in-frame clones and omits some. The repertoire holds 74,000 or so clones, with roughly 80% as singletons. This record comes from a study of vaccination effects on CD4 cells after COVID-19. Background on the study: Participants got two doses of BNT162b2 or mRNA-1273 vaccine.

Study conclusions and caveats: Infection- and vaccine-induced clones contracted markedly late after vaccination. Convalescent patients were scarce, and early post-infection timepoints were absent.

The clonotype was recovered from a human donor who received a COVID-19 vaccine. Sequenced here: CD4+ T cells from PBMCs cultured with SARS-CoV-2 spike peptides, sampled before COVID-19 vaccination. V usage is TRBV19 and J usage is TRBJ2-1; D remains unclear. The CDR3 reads CASSIDRGSSYNEQFF. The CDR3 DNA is TGTGCCAGTAGTATAGATCGTGGCAGCTCCTACAATGAGCAGTTCTTC.